The source of this T cell receptor beta chain is a study of cytomegalovirus exposure and HLA in healthy donors. As for the study in general: The early release's HLA-typed donors yielded approximately 82 million unique TCRs.

PCR primers comprised 60 Vbeta and 13 Jbeta primers. Only in-frame clones appear in the TCRdb table, and some are missing; sequencing was by immunoSEQ multiplex PCR. The table lists roughly 190,000 clones, around 90% of them singletons. Germline values: CDR1 SGDLS, CDR2 YYNGEE. Trimming shortened V by 0 bases and J by 1 base, and 7 bases separated the two germline ends. The CDR3 is 14 amino acids. The chain recombines TRBV9 with TRBJ1-1; unclear D gene. The receptor's source is a woman in her late teens or twenties in good health and CMV-seronegative. Sequencing was carried out using PBMCs. The CDR3 DNA reads TGTGCCAGCAGCGTAGATGGGCGGAACACTGAAGCTTTCTTT. Translated, it gives CASSVDGRNTEAFF. Supplemented by reference TRBV9 and TRBJ1-1, the full variable domain reads DSGVTQTPKHLITATGQRVTLRCSPRSGDLSVYWYQQSLDQGLQFLIQYYNGEERAKGNILERFSAQQFPDLHSELNLSSLELGDSALYFCASSVDGRNTEAFFGQGTRLTVV.